Listed below are T cell receptor beta chains from one sample, sequenced in a study of shared clonotypes between healthy human individuals. The assay was immunoSEQ multiplex PCR, and TCRdb's table has in-frame clones only and misses some. The sample lists over a million clones, 97% to 99% occurring once. Sequenced material: naive CD4+ T cells sorted from blood. The origin of the receptors is a man in his thirties or forties in good health. Both conserved end residues are part of each CDR3. Fields, in order: clone size, J gene, V gene, D gene, CDR3 DNA, CDR3 protein. The D gene is left open where the match is weak. A row's size may be missing; if present it is once, few, many or a size class.

- | TRBJ2-7 | TRBV7-2 | - | TGTGCCAGCAGCGCAAAAGGTAAAGGATCCTCCTACGAGCAGTACTTC | CASSAKGKGSSYEQYF
- | TRBJ2-7 | TRBV7-6 | - | TGTGCCAGCAGCTTATCCCGGGTTGGACCCTACGAGCAGTACTTC | CASSLSRVGPYEQYF
- | TRBJ2-7 | TRBV28 | TRBD2 | TGTGCCAGCAGTCTCGGACTAGCGGGAGCCGAGCAGTACTTC | CASSLGLAGAEQYF
- | TRBJ2-7 | TRBV5-6 | - | TGTGCCAGCAGCCCACCCGGCAGGGTGGGCGAGCAGTACTTC | CASSPPGRVGEQYF
- | TRBJ2-3 | TRBV19 | TRBD1 | TGTGCCAGTAGTTACAGGGGATGGGATACGCAGTATTTT | CASSYRGWDTQYF
once | TRBJ1-2 | TRBV25-1 | - | TGTGCCAGCCGAGAAATGGACTATGGCTACACCTTC | CASREMDYGYTF
- | TRBJ2-7 | TRBV28 | - | TGTGCCAGCAGCACTGGAGGGACAGCTTTCTACGAGCAGTACTTC | CASSTGGTAFYEQYF
- | TRBJ2-1 | TRBV7-9 | TRBD1 | TGTGCCAGCAGCCTAGATAGGACAGGGTGGATCTTC | CASSLDRTGWIF
- | TRBJ2-5 | TRBV7-9 | - | TGTGCCAGCAGCAGAACAATTCACAGGGAGATGGGGCAAGAGACCCAGTACTTC | CASSRTIHREMGQETQYF
- | TRBJ2-3 | TRBV9 | - | TGTGCCAGCAGCGTAGGTCCAGCCCCAGATACGCAGTATTTT | CASSVGPAPDTQYF
- | TRBJ2-4 | TRBV2 | - | TGTGCCAGCAGCGAAGTGGGAAGGGACATTCAGTACTTC | CASSEVGRDIQYF
- | TRBJ1-5 | TRBV28 | - | TGTGCCAGCAGCCATAATCAGCCCCAGCATTTT | CASSHNQPQHF
- | TRBJ2-1 | TRBV7-5 | - | TGTGTCAGAAGCTTAGAGTCGGAGGGGCCCCGACTAGCGGGAATCAATGAGCAGTTCTTC | CVRSLESEGPRLAGINEQFF
- | TRBJ1-5 | TRBV10-3 | - | TGTGCCATCAGTGAGTCAGGGGGGGATCAGCCCCAGCATTTT | CAISESGGDQPQHF
- | TRBJ2-1 | TRBV27 | TRBD2 | TGTGCCAGCAGTCAAAATCGTCTAGCGGGTACCAGCAATGAGCAGTTCTTC | CASSQNRLAGTSNEQFF
- | TRBJ1-4 | TRBV4-1 | - | TGCGCCAGCAGCCCCCCGGGCCAGAATGAAAAACTGTTTTTT | CASSPPGQNEKLFF
- | TRBJ2-7 | TRBV18 | - | TGTGCCAGCTCATCCAAGGGTAACGAGCAGTACTTC | CASSSKGNEQYF
- | TRBJ1-1 | TRBV27 | - | TGTGCCAGCAGGTTAGGAGGCCGGTCCCCGAACACTGAAGCTTTCTTT | CASRLGGRSPNTEAFF
- | TRBJ2-7 | TRBV5-5 | TRBD2 | TGTGCCAGCAGCTTGGAGGCTAGCGGGAGACTCTACGAGCAGTACTTC | CASSLEASGRLYEQYF
- | TRBJ1-1 | TRBV18 | TRBD1 | TGTGCCAGCTCACCCGGGACAGGGGTGGACACTGAAGCTTTCTTT | CASSPGTGVDTEAFF
- | TRBJ2-7 | TRBV5-1 | - | TGCGCCAGCAGCACCGACAGATACGAGCAGTACTTC | CASSTDRYEQYF
- | TRBJ2-2 | TRBV5-1 | TRBD2 | TGCGCCAGCAGCTTGGTAAGGGCCAGCGGGAATACCGGGGAGCTGTTTTTT | CASSLVRASGNTGELFF
- | TRBJ2-3 | TRBV27 | TRBD1 | TGTGCCAGCAGCCCTCATGCGGGGACAGGGAAGGTGCAGTATTTT | CASSPHAGTGKVQYF
- | TRBJ1-5 | TRBV11-2 | - | TGTGCCAGCAGCCCTAGGGGGTATAGCAATCAGCCCCAGCATTTT | CASSPRGYSNQPQHF
- | TRBJ1-2 | TRBV6-6 | TRBD1 | TGTGCCAGCAGCCGGGACAGGGGGGTTAACTATGGCTACACCTTC | CASSRDRGVNYGYTF
- | TRBJ2-4 | TRBV6-6 | TRBD1 | TGTGCCAGCAGTTACGGACAGGGGGCTTTGGGCATTCAGTACTTC | CASSYGQGALGIQYF
- | TRBJ1-1 | TRBV18 | - | TGTGCCAGCTCCCGGATAGACAGTAACACTGAAGCTTTCTTT | CASSRIDSNTEAFF
- | TRBJ2-5 | TRBV27 | TRBD1 | TGTGCCAGCGGCCTGACAGGGGGCGGAGAGACCCAGTACTTC | CASGLTGGGETQYF
- | TRBJ2-7 | TRBV2 | TRBD2 | TGTGCCAGCAGTGGCTTGCGGGAGGACTACGAGCAGTACTTC | CASSGLREDYEQYF
- | TRBJ2-3 | TRBV27 | TRBD2 | TGTGCCAGCCGTAGGACTAGCGGCACAGATACGCAGTATTTT | CASRRTSGTDTQYF
- | TRBJ1-2 | TRBV20-1 | - | TGCAGTGCTAGCTCGGGGAATGGCTACACCTTC | CSASSGNGYTF
- | TRBJ2-3 | TRBV18 | - | TGTGCCAGCTCATCCATTACAGGGTTCGGTCTGACAGATACGCAGTATTTT | CASSSITGFGLTDTQYF
- | TRBJ1-4 | TRBV7-9 | - | TGTGCCAGCAGACCATCACAGGGACCGGGAAATGAAAAACTGTTTTTT | CASRPSQGPGNEKLFF
- | TRBJ2-5 | TRBV28 | TRBD1 | TGTGCCAGCAGCCGTCGACAGGGAGAGACCCAGTACTTC | CASSRRQGETQYF
- | TRBJ2-2 | TRBV29-1 | - | TGCAGCGTTGAAGTTGGTCCGGTCACCGGGGAGCTGTTTTTT | CSVEVGPVTGELFF
- | TRBJ2-6 | TRBV5-5 | TRBD1 | TGTGCCAGCAGCTTAACAGGGGGAACTGGGGCCAACGTCCTGACTTTC | CASSLTGGTGANVLTF
- | TRBJ1-4 | TRBV6-6 | - | TGTGCCAGCCACGGAGGATCGTCCGCCGAAAAACTGTTTTTT | CASHGGSSAEKLFF
- | TRBJ1-2 | TRBV5-1 | TRBD1 | TGCGCCAGCAGCTTGGAGGGACAGCCCTATGGCTACACCTTC | CASSLEGQPYGYTF
- | TRBJ2-7 | TRBV28 | - | TGTGCCAGCAGTTTTAAGGTGCAGTACTTC | CASSFKVQYF
- | TRBJ2-7 | TRBV9 | TRBD2 | TGTGCCAGCAGCGGGGGACTAGCGGGGACCTACGAGCAGTACTTC | CASSGGLAGTYEQYF
- | TRBJ2-3 | TRBV5-1 | - | TGCGCCAGCAGCTTGGGCGGGGTTAGCACAGATACGCAGTATTTT | CASSLGGVSTDTQYF
- | TRBJ2-3 | TRBV12-5 | TRBD2 | TGTGCTAGTGGTTCGTCCAGGGCCGGGAGTAGCGGGTACACAGATACGCAGTATTTT | CASGSSRAGSSGYTDTQYF
- | TRBJ2-6 | TRBV14 | - | TGTGCCAGCAGTCTCCCCGGGGCCAACGTCCTGACTTTC | CASSLPGANVLTF
- | TRBJ1-5 | TRBV28 | - | TGTGCCAGCAGTTCCCCTGGGTCACGGTTTGGGTTTCAGCCCCAGCATTTT | CASSSPGSRFGFQPQHF
- | TRBJ2-5 | TRBV19 | TRBD2 | TGTGCCAGTAGTATGGGCGGGAGAAACCAAGAGACCCAGTACTTC | CASSMGGRNQETQYF
- | TRBJ2-7 | TRBV14 | - | TGTGCCAGCAGCCAAGTTCCGATAAAGCAGTACTTC | CASSQVPIKQYF
- | TRBJ1-2 | TRBV29-1 | - | TGCAGCGCCAGGGACGGTAGCTATGGCTACACCTTC | CSARDGSYGYTF
- | TRBJ1-1 | TRBV6-5 | TRBD1 | TGTGCCAGCAGTTACTCTACGAGACAGGGGGCTGAAGCTTTCTTT | CASSYSTRQGAEAFF
- | TRBJ2-5 | TRBV28 | TRBD1 | TGTGCCAGCAGGGGGACAGGGTGGGAGACCCAGTACTTC | CASRGTGWETQYF
- | TRBJ2-7 | TRBV9 | - | TGTGCCAGCAGCTTCTCGTCCAGCTCCTACGAGCAGTACTTC | CASSFSSSSYEQYF
- | TRBJ2-7 | TRBV19 | - | TGTGCCAGTAGTATAATTTCGGGCACTCCCTACGAGCAGTACTTC | CASSIISGTPYEQYF